Listed here are 8 T cell receptor beta chains from one sample, sequenced in a study of blood T cell repertoires in COVID-19. Clones were read by immunoSEQ multiplex PCR, and TCRdb kept only the in-frame ones, dropping some. Of 170,000 or so clones detected, around nine tenths appear once; the ten largest clones hold 0.58%. The source material was peripheral blood. Every receptor here comes from a man aged 55-75 years with COVID-19, enrolled during active disease.

This chain uses TRBV5-6 with TRBJ1-1; possible D gene TRBD1, 5 bases. The germline gives CDR1 SGHDT, CDR2 YYEEEE. This CDR3 has 14 amino acids. Trimming cost V 0 bases and J 10 bases, with 16 bases left between them. CDR3 sequence: CASSLANQGLGAFF. As DNA, the CDR3 is TGTGCCAGCAGCTTGGCCAATCAGGGACTCGGAGCTTTCTTT. The complete variable domain, with remaining parts taken from reference TRBV5-6 and TRBJ1-1, reads DAGVTQSPTHLIKTRGQQVTLRCSPKSGHDTVSWYQQALGQGPQFIFQYYEEEERQRGNFPDRFSGHQFPNYSSELNVNALLLGDSALYLCASSLANQGLGAFFGQGTRLTVV.

The rearrangement uses TRBV7-2 and TRBJ2-5, with 12 bases aligning to TRBD2. The germline V gene has CDR1 SGHTA and CDR2 FQGNSA. This CDR3 is 18 amino acids long. With 1 base clipped from V and 6 bases from J, the junction kept 12 bases outside the gene matches. The CDR3 region has the DNA TGTGCCAGCAGCTTAGTCACGTCGGCTAGCGGGGGGGCGAAGACCCAGTACTTC. Its translation is CASSLVTSASGGAKTQYF. The variable domain in full, with the rest retrieved from reference TRBV7-2 and TRBJ2-5, is GAGVSQSPSNKVTEKGKDVELRCDPISGHTALYWYRQSLGQGLEFLIYFQGNSAPDKSGLPSDRFSAERTGGSVSTLTIQRTQQEDSAVYLCASSLVTSASGGAKTQYFGPGTRLLVL.

V gene TRBV29-1 combines with J gene TRBJ1-5, with 7 nucleotides matching TRBD1. This CDR3 spans 13 amino acids. The ends lost 5 bases at V and 0 bases at J; junction bases unmatched: 1. Germline V lookup: CDR1 SQVTM, CDR2 ANQGSEA. In DNA form, the CDR3 reads TGCAGCGTTTGGGACAGTAGCAATCAGCCCCAGCATTTT. Translating it yields CSVWDSSNQPQHF.

The chain has TRBV19 and TRBJ1-1, with D possibly TRBD1 on 6 matching bases. CDR1 and CDR2 from the germline V gene are LNHDA and SQIVND (reference sequence). The V end lost 5 bases, the J end lost 0 bases, and 13 bases lay between the germline ends. CDR3 length: 15 residues. The CDR3 bases are TGTGCCAGTAGTTCCAGGGGTAGGGTGAACACTGAAGCTTTCTTT. Protein product: CASSSRGRVNTEAFF. The whole variable domain, filled in from reference TRBV19 and TRBJ1-1, reads DGGITQSPKYLFRKEGQNVTLSCEQNLNHDAMYWYRQDPGQGLRLIYYSQIVNDFQKGDIAEGYSVSREKKESFPLTVTSAQKNPTAFYLCASSSRGRVNTEAFFGQGTRLTVV.

This chain joins TRBV29-1 and TRBJ2-2, with a possible D match to TRBD1 (5 bases). The germline V gene has CDR1 SQVTM and CDR2 ANQGSEA. Trimming took 6 bases from V and 2 from J, leaving 13 bases between them. This CDR3 region has 14 residues. The CDR3 DNA sequence: TGCAGCGTACCACTGGACACCAACACCGGGGAGCTGTTTTTT. It specifies CSVPLDTNTGELFF.

This rearrangement joins TRBV18 to TRBJ2-3; D is possibly TRBD1 (5 bases). V lost 1 base and J 2 bases, leaving 13 bases between the germline ends. The germline V gene encodes CDR1 KGHSH and CDR2 LQKENI. The CDR3 consists of 16 residues. The CDR3: CASSPQGFSLTDTQYF. The CDR3 coding sequence is TGTGCCAGCTCACCACAGGGGTTTAGCCTCACAGATACGCAGTATTTT.

CDR3 sequence reads: CASSQDLNQPQHF. The CDR3 region has the DNA TGTGCCAGCAGCCAAGACCTAAACCAGCCCCAGCATTTT. J is TRBJ1-5 and V is TRBV4-2, with D unresolved. Germline lookup yields CDR1 LGHNA and CDR2 YNFKEQ. The germline V and J ends were trimmed by 0 bases and 7 bases, with 7 bases remaining between them. The CDR3 runs to 13 residues.

V and J are TRBV5-6 and TRBJ2-5; TRBD2 aligns across 9 bases. This CDR3 contains 15 residues. Germline trimming cut 2 bases from V and 2 bases from J; bases unmatched to any gene: 4. Germline CDR1 and CDR2: SGHDT and YYEEEE. DNA of the CDR3: TGTGCCAGCAGCTTTCAAGCGGGGGGACAAGAGACCCAGTACTTC. Translating gives CASSFQAGGQETQYF.